These 29 T cell receptor beta chains share one sample of origin, sequenced in a study of blood T cell repertoires in COVID-19. Only in-frame clones appear in the TCRdb table, and some are missing; sequencing was by immunoSEQ multiplex PCR. The sample lists about 290,000 clones; 86% were seen once. The sample consisted of peripheral blood. The receptors stem from a woman aged 25-40 years with active or convalescent COVID-19.

This chain links TRBV6-4 with TRBJ2-3; 8 nucleotides match TRBD2. This CDR3 spans 15 amino acids. Germline CDR1 is MRHNA and CDR2 is SNTAGT. V shed 0 bases, J shed 5 bases, and the junction held 4 bases outside the gene matches. CDR3 sequence: CASSDSAGAVDTQYF. CDR3 nucleotides: TGTGCCAGCAGTGACTCAGCGGGGGCGGTAGATACGCAGTATTTT.

The chain employs TRBV30 and TRBJ2-2; D possibly corresponds to TRBD1 (6 bases). Germline V gives CDR1 GTSNPN, CDR2 SVGIG (reference sequence). Trimming left V 4 bases short and J 7 bases short, with 10 bases between. CDR3 length equals 12 residues. The CDR3 region is CAWNGGVGELFF. In DNA form, the CDR3 reads TGTGCCTGGAATGGGGGCGTCGGGGAGCTGTTTTTT. Drawing the rest from reference TRBV30 and TRBJ2-2, the complete variable domain is SQTIHQWPATLVQPVGSPLSLECTVEGTSNPNLYWYRQAAGRGLQLLFYSVGIGQISSEVPQNLSASRPQDRQFILSSKKLLLSDSGFYLCAWNGGVGELFFGEGSRLTVL.

The chain couples TRBV3-1 (or the pseudogene TRBV3-2) to TRBJ2-2, with 7 bases aligning to TRBD1. Germline trimming cut 1 base from V and 6 bases from J; bases unmatched to any gene: 5. Germline assignment: CDR1 LGHDT and CDR2 YNNKEL (reference sequence). The CDR3 has 15 residues. CDR3 protein: CASSQGQGLAGELFF. The CDR3 DNA reads as TGTGCCAGCAGCCAAGGACAGGGTTTGGCCGGGGAGCTGTTTTTT.

In this sample, this clone turned up once. The chain recombines TRBV10-3 with TRBJ2-2; tentatively, D is TRBD2 (5 bases). Germline V gene data show CDR1 as ENHRY and CDR2 as SYGVKD. Trimming took off 8 bases at V and 4 bases at J, with 14 bases between the two ends. The CDR3 spans 14 residues. CDR3 sequence (DNA): TGTGCCATCGCCAAAGGAGGACTCACCGGGGAGCTGTTTTTT. Amino acid sequence: CAIAKGGLTGELFF.

This sequence joins TRBV5-1 and TRBJ1-4; possibly TRBD1 for D (5 bases). V lost 0 bases and J 2 bases, leaving 11 bases between the germline ends. The CDR3 contains 16 residues. CDR1 SGHRS and CDR2 YFSETQ come from the germline V gene. CDR3 loop: CASSLGPGATNEKLFF. The CDR3 nucleotides are TGCGCCAGCAGCTTGGGCCCTGGGGCTACTAATGAAAAACTGTTTTTT. Variable domain in full (rest from reference TRBV5-1 and TRBJ1-4): KAGVTQTPRYLIKTRGQQVTLSCSPISGHRSVSWYQQTPGQGLQFLFEYFSETQRNKGNFPGRFSGRQFSNSRSEMNVSTLELGDSALYLCASSLGPGATNEKLFFGSGTQLSVL.

The chain employs TRBV10-3 and TRBJ2-3, with 7 bases lining up with TRBD2. Losses at the gene ends were 11 bases for V and 2 bases for J; bases not matched to a gene: 1. CDR3 length: 11 amino acids. The germline CDR1 and CDR2 sequences are ENHRY and SYGVKD. The CDR3: CAAGDTDTQYF. The CDR3 coding sequence is TGTGCCGCGGGGGACACAGATACGCAGTATTTT.

The chain combines TRBV7-9 with TRBJ2-5; TRBD2 matches at 9 bases. This CDR3 has 15 residues. V was pared by 4 bases and J by 5 bases, with 8 bases of the junction left unmatched. CDR1 and CDR2 (germline): SEHNR, FQNEAQ (reference sequence). The CDR3 DNA sequence: TGTGCCAGCAGCTATTCTAGCGGGGTGGGGGAGACCCAGTACTTC. Translating it yields CASSYSSGVGETQYF.

The chain joins TRBV6-4 to TRBJ1-6; D possibly corresponds to TRBD1 (5 bases). The germline V gene has CDR1 MRHNA and CDR2 SNTAGT. This CDR3 is 18 amino acids long. V lost 2 bases, J lost 0 bases, and 14 bases lay in between. The DNA for the CDR3 is TGTGCCAGCAGTGACGATGGGGACGGGAGCTCCTATAATTCACCCCTCCACTTT. It is translated as CASSDDGDGSSYNSPLHF.

The CDR3: CASSLRIGVRGFF. The CDR3 DNA sequence: TGTGCCAGCAGCTTACGAATCGGAGTTCGGGGGTTCTTC. The gene calls are TRBV7-2 and TRBJ2-1; weak D call: TRBD2 (5 bases). CDR1 is SGHTA, CDR2 FQGNSA, per germline. V was pared by 2 bases and J by 15 bases, with 17 bases between. The CDR3 runs to 13 residues. The whole variable domain, remainder taken from reference TRBV7-2 and TRBJ2-1, is GAGVSQSPSNKVTEKGKDVELRCDPISGHTALYWYRQSLGQGLEFLIYFQGNSAPDKSGLPSDRFSAERTGGSVSTLTIQRTQQEDSAVYLCASSLRIGVRGFFGPGTRLTVL.

The chain employs TRBV27 and TRBJ1-1; 12 bases are a match to TRBD1. CDR3 size: 17 residues. CDR1 MNHEY and CDR2 SMNVEV come from the germline V gene (reference sequence). The junction had 14 bases not matched to a gene; V was cut back by 5 bases and J by 7 bases. This CDR3 reads CASSANPPGQGASEAFF. CDR3 coding DNA: TGTGCCAGCAGTGCAAATCCACCGGGACAGGGGGCTAGTGAAGCTTTCTTT.

This chain joins TRBV30 and TRBJ1-6; TRBD1 matches 7 bases. CDR1 is GTSNPN and CDR2 is SVGIG in the germline V gene (reference sequence). CDR3 length: 17 amino acids. The V gene end was trimmed by 3 bases and the J gene end by 2 bases; junction bases not matched to a gene: 10. The CDR3 is CAWSPETGRTYNSPLHF. The CDR3 nucleotides are TGTGCCTGGAGCCCCGAGACAGGGCGAACCTATAATTCACCCCTCCACTTT.

This clone was counted a few times. The rearrangement links TRBV6-5 to TRBJ1-2, with TRBD1 as a possible D gene (5 bases). V was shortened by 4 bases and J by 4 bases, with 10 bases between the two germline ends. CDR3 length: 13 residues. Per the germline V gene, CDR1 is MNHEY and CDR2 is SVGAGI. DNA of the CDR3: TGTGCCAGCAGTTCCGGGGGTCCCTATGGCTACACCTTC. This gives the protein CASSSGGPYGYTF.

CDR3 protein: CASSLGIGDEQYF. CDR3 sequence (DNA): TGTGCCAGCAGCTTAGGGATCGGGGACGAGCAGTACTTC. This sequence joins TRBV7-3 and TRBJ2-7, with a tentative D call TRBD2 (5 bases). The germline V gene has CDR1 SGHTA and CDR2 FQGTGA. The V end was cut by 2 bases, the J end by 5 bases, with 10 bases between. This CDR3 comprises 13 residues.

This clone came up once. Other nucleotide sequences from this sample produce the same CDR3. The chain has TRBV6-2 or TRBV6-3 and TRBJ1-6; D uncertain. The V gene lost 2 bases and the J gene lost 13 bases, with 12 bases spanning the gap. The CDR3 has 13 amino acids. CDR1 MNHEY and CDR2 SVGEGT come from the germline V gene. The CDR3: CASSYEEISPLHF. For the CDR3, the DNA is TGTGCCAGCAGTTACGAAGAGATATCGCCCCTCCACTTT.

This chain links TRBV29-1 with TRBJ2-5, with 8 bases aligning to TRBD2. V dropped 5 bases and J dropped 2; count of bases not matched to a gene: 10. From germline, CDR1 is SQVTM and CDR2 ANQGSEA. The CDR3 is 15 residues long. DNA for the CDR3: TGCAGCGTTCAAACCCCGGGACTAGGACAAGAGACCCAGTACTTC. This sequence encodes CSVQTPGLGQETQYF.

This clone was seen only once. V is TRBV7-9 and J is TRBJ1-1; perhaps TRBD1 as D (6 bases). The CDR3 spans 14 residues. The V gene lost 5 bases and the J gene lost 0 bases, with 10 bases spanning the gap. Per germline, CDR1 SEHNR and CDR2 FQNEAQ (reference sequence). The CDR3 DNA reads as TGTGCCAGCAGCCCACAGGGACTGAACACTGAAGCTTTCTTT. This encodes CASSPQGLNTEAFF.

This chain joins TRBV29-1 and TRBJ2-1; TRBD1 aligns across 7 bases. The CDR3 consists of 13 residues. Germline V gene lookup returns CDR1 SQVTM and CDR2 ANQGSEA. The junction had 8 bases not matched to a gene; V was cut back by 5 bases and J by 7 bases. CDR3 region: CSVSRTGGNEQFF. For the CDR3, the DNA is TGCAGCGTTTCACGGACAGGTGGAAATGAGCAGTTCTTC.

The chain couples TRBV19 to TRBJ1-3; D gene unclear. The V end was cut by 8 bases, the J end by 1 base, with 12 bases between. This CDR3 has 14 amino acids. The germline V gene encodes CDR1 LNHDA and CDR2 SQIVND (reference sequence). This chain's CDR3 is CASETLSSGNTIYF. CDR3 bases: TGTGCCAGTGAGACACTCAGTTCTGGAAACACCATATATTTT.

V is TRBV30 and J is TRBJ2-2, with D tentatively TRBD1 (6 bases). The CDR3 loop spans 14 amino acids. The V end lost 1 base, the J end lost 3 bases, and 9 bases lay between the germline ends. Germline V gene lookup returns CDR1 GTSNPN and CDR2 SVGIG (reference sequence). CDR3 coding DNA: TGTGCCTGGAGTGCAGACAGGTACACCGGGGAGCTGTTTTTT. Its translation: CAWSADRYTGELFF.

V and J are TRBV30 and TRBJ2-5; TRBD1 matches 10 bases. This CDR3 has 15 residues. Trimming took 0 bases from V and 5 from J; bases not matched to a gene: 6. Germline CDR1 GTSNPN, CDR2 SVGIG (reference sequence). The CDR3 loop reads CAWSVRGTGVETQYF. For the CDR3, the DNA is TGTGCCTGGAGTGTACGGGGGACAGGGGTTGAGACCCAGTACTTC.

On this clone: At one end, the junction sequence differs from germline, possibly due to a read error. V gene TRBV7-8 combines with J gene TRBJ2-1; D possibly matches TRBD1 or TRBD2 (6 bases each). This CDR3 has 15 amino acids. Germline values: CDR1 SGHVS, CDR2 FQNEAQ. The CDR3 nucleotides are TGTGTCAGCAGCTTAGGGGGGCGAACCTACAATGAGCAGTTCTTC. Amino acid sequence: CVSSLGGRTYNEQFF.

This rearrangement joins TRBV19 to TRBJ1-6; D is ambiguous. Trimming cost V 5 bases and J 9 bases, with 11 bases left between them. This CDR3 has 13 amino acids. Germline V gene sequence: CDR1 LNHDA, CDR2 SQIVND (reference sequence). The CDR3 coding sequence is TGTGCCAGTAGTTCCGACCGGGTTTCACCCCTCCACTTT. It is translated as CASSSDRVSPLHF.

The chain uses TRBV28 and TRBJ1-6; D gene unclear. This CDR3 is built from 13 residues. V shed 4 bases and J shed 7 bases, with 8 bases lying between them. Per the germline V gene, CDR1 is MDHEN and CDR2 is SYDVKM. The CDR3 DNA is TGTGCCAGCAGTTATAGCAGAAATTCACCCCTCCACTTT. It yields the protein CASSYSRNSPLHF. Full variable domain (outside the CDR3, taken from reference TRBV28 and TRBJ1-6): DVKVTQSSRYLVKRTGEKVFLECVQDMDHENMFWYRQDPGLGLRLIYFSYDVKMKEKGDIPEGYSVSREKKERFSLILESASTNQTSMYLCASSYSRNSPLHFGNGTRLTVT.

The chain combines TRBV2 with TRBJ2-7; D gene ambiguous. The CDR3 has 14 amino acids. Trimming cost V 3 bases and J 4 bases, with 13 bases left between them. Germline V lookup: CDR1 SNHLY, CDR2 FYNNEI. The CDR3 DNA follows: TGTGCCAGCAGTGATTTCGGTGGTTATTACGAGCAGTACTTC. Amino acid sequence: CASSDFGGYYEQYF.

The rearrangement uses TRBV7-9 and TRBJ2-7, with D uncertain. The CDR3 extends over 11 amino acids. The V end was cut by 3 bases, the J end by 2 bases, with 2 bases between. Per the germline V gene, CDR1 is SEHNR and CDR2 is FQNEAQ (reference sequence). DNA of the CDR3: TGTGCCAGCAGCTTCACCTACGAGCAGTACTTC. The encoded protein is CASSFTYEQYF.

This chain uses TRBV28 with TRBJ1-1; no definite D call. Germline V gene lookup returns CDR1 MDHEN and CDR2 SYDVKM. The CDR3 totals 18 residues. Trimming cost V 2 bases and J 1 base, with 20 bases left between them. The CDR3 loop reads CASSLPRPGGWTNTEAFF. The CDR3 coding sequence is TGTGCCAGCAGTTTACCTAGGCCAGGCGGGTGGACGAACACTGAAGCTTTCTTT.

The rearrangement links TRBV19 to TRBJ1-4, with a tentative D call TRBD1 (5 bases). CDR1 is LNHDA and CDR2 is SQIVND in the germline V gene (reference sequence). The CDR3 length is 11 residues. Between the trimmed V and J ends, which lost 7 bases and 13 bases, there was a span of 13 bases. CDR3 coding DNA: TGTGCCAGTATGGGAGGGGTGGGACTGTTTTTT. Its protein product is CASMGGVGLFF.

V and J are TRBV18 and TRBJ1-2, with TRBD1 matching over 11 bases. The V and J ends lost 5 bases and 5 bases, in that order; junction bases with no gene match: 7. This CDR3 has 15 residues. Looked up from germline, CDR1 is KGHSH and CDR2 is LQKENI. CDR3 DNA sequence: TGTGCCAGCTCAAATAACGGACAGGGGGCTTATGGCTACACCTTC. Translation gives CASSNNGQGAYGYTF.

CDR3 bases: TGTGCCAGCAGTTTATCCCAGGGAGGTCAGCCCCAGCATTTT. Translation gives CASSLSQGGQPQHF. The rearrangement uses TRBV28 and TRBJ1-5; D might be TRBD1 (5 bases). Germline V gene data show CDR1 as MDHEN and CDR2 as SYDVKM. Trimming took 1 base from V and 6 from J, leaving 10 bases between them. This CDR3 has 14 residues.